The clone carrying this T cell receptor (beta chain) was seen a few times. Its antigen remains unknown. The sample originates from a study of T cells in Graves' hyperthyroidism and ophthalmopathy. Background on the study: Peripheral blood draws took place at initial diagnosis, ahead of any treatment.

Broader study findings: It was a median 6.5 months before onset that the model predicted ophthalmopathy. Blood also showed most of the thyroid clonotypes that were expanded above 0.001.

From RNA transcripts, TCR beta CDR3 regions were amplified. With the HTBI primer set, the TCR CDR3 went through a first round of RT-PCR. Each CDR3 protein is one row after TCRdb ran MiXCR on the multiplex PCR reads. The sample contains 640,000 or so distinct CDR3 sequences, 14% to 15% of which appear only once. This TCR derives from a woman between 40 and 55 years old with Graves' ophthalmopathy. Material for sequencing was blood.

CDR3 protein: CASRRDRFPYEQYF. The CDR3 DNA reads TGTGCCAGCAGACGCGACAGGTTTCCCTACGAGCAGTACTTC. The chain couples TRBV11-1 to TRBJ2-7, with D maybe TRBD1 (6 bases). V lost 6 bases, J lost 2 bases, and 14 bases lay in between. Germline V gene data show CDR1 as SGHAT and CDR2 as FQDESV (reference sequence). There are 14 residues in the CDR3. The complete variable domain, with remaining parts taken from reference TRBV11-1 and TRBJ2-7, reads EAEVAQSPRYKITEKSQAVAFWCDPISGHATLYWYRQILGQGPELLVQFQDESVVDDSQLPKDRFSAERLKGVDSTLKIQPAELGDSAMYLCASRRDRFPYEQYFGPGTRLTVT.